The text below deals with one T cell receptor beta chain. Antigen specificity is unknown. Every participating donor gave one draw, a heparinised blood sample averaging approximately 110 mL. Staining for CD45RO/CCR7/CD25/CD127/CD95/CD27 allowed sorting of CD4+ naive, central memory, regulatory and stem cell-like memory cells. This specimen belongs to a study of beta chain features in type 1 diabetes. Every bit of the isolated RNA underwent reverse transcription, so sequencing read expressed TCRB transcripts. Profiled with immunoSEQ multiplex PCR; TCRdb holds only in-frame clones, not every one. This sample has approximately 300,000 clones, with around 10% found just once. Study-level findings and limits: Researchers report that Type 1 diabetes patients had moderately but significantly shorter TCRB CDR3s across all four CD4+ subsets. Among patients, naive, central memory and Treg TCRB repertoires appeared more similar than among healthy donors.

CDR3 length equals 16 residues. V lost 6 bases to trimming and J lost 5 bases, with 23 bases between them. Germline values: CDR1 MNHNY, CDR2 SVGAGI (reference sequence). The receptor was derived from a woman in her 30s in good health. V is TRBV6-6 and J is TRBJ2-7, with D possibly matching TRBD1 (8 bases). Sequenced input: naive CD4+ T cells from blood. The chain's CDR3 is CASSPPRQGRGDEQYF. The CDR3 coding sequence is TGTGCCAGCAGCCCTCCCCGACAGGGGAGGGGTGACGAGCAGTACTTC.